This TCR beta chain appears in the sequencing data of a study of liver allograft versus peripheral blood T cells. Study at large: Recipients' peripheral blood served as the comparator for T cell receptor repertoires in transplanted livers.

TCRdb called the reads again in MiXCR, with one record for every CDR3 protein. The sample lists about 1,900 distinct CDR3 sequences; 15% to 20% were seen once. There are 19 residues in the CDR3. Trimming removed 11 bases from V and 7 bases from J; junction bases left unmatched: 30. This clonotype originated in a human patient who had a liver transplant. Some T cells may have come from the graft donor. This chain links TRBV12-3 or TRBV12-4 with TRBJ2-7, with 9 bases lining up with TRBD1. DNA for the CDR3: TGTGCCGTGGGGAACTCCAGGGGGGATATTGGACAGGGGCCGGGTGAGCAGTACTTC. This encodes CAVGNSRGDIGQGPGEQYF.